Presented here are 21 T cell receptor beta chains from one specimen sequenced in a study of shared clonotypes between healthy human individuals. Clones were read by immunoSEQ multiplex PCR, and TCRdb kept only the in-frame ones, dropping some. The table includes approximately 2.5 million clones, 93% detected once. Sequenced: naive CD4+ T cells from PBMCs. The sample's subset: CD45RA+ positively selected. Source of these receptors: a man younger than 30 in good health. Some clones in this sample may be carry-over from other donors' samples.

V is TRBV11-2 and J is TRBJ2-5; no firm D call. This CDR3 has 15 amino acids. Germline-derived CDR1 and CDR2 are SGHAT and FQNNGV. V lost 6 bases, J lost 0 bases, and 14 bases lay in between. CDR3 coding DNA: TGTGCCAGCAGGGGTCCCCGGCAAGACCAAGAGACCCAGTACTTC. Encoded protein: CASRGPRQDQETQYF.

The chain joins TRBV5-4 to TRBJ1-1; a possible D gene is TRBD1 (6 bases). The CDR3 spans 17 residues. Germline CDR1 SGHNT, CDR2 YYREEE (reference sequence). V lost 0 bases and J 4 bases, leaving 19 bases between the germline ends. The CDR3: CASSLDPLRGGSTEAFF. In nucleotides, the CDR3 is TGTGCCAGCAGCTTGGATCCCCTCAGGGGCGGAAGCACTGAAGCTTTCTTT.

This chain links TRBV7-9 with TRBJ2-3, with D tentatively TRBD2 (7 bases). Per the germline V gene, CDR1 is SEHNR and CDR2 is FQNEAQ (reference sequence). This CDR3 is built from 13 residues. Between the trimmed V and J ends, which lost 4 bases and 7 bases, there was a span of 12 bases. The DNA of the CDR3 is TGTGCCAGCAGCTGGGGGGGGACACATACGCAGTATTTT. Protein: CASSWGGTHTQYF.

CDR3 protein: CASSFLGQYSGNTIYF. The CDR3 DNA reads as TGTGCCAGCAGCTTCCTGGGACAGTACTCTGGAAACACCATATATTTT. V usage is TRBV11-2 and J usage is TRBJ1-3; 7 bases match TRBD1. With V trimmed by 3 bases and J by 0 bases, 5 bases remained unmatched. Germline CDR1 SGHAT, CDR2 FQNNGV. This CDR3 has 16 amino acids.

V gene TRBV18 combines with J gene TRBJ2-5; TRBD2 aligns across 7 bases. The CDR3 runs to 13 residues. The trim removed 6 bases at V and 2 bases at J, leaving 3 bases unmatched. In germline, CDR1 is KGHSH, CDR2 LQKENI. This CDR3 is CASSRTRQETQYF. CDR3 in DNA: TGTGCCAGCTCGCGGACTAGACAAGAGACCCAGTACTTC.

A remark on this clone: The identical CDR3 is also encoded by other nucleotide sequences in the sample. V usage is TRBV6-5 and J usage is TRBJ1-4, with no clear D. CDR3 size: 14 residues. The germline gives CDR1 MNHEY, CDR2 SVGAGI. Trimming stripped 0 bases from V and 1 base from J, with 3 bases between. CDR3 residues: CASSYSLTNEKLFF. CDR3 in DNA: TGTGCCAGCAGTTACTCTTTAACTAATGAAAAACTGTTTTTT.

The chain uses TRBV29-1 and TRBJ1-4; D uncertain. The germline V and J ends were trimmed by 4 bases and 4 bases, with 4 bases remaining between them. Germline assignment: CDR1 SQVTM and CDR2 ANQGSEA. The CDR3 consists of 11 residues. DNA of the CDR3: TGCAGCGTTGCGATTAATGAAAAACTGTTTTTT. It translates to CSVAINEKLFF. The full variable domain, its missing parts supplied by reference TRBV29-1 and TRBJ1-4, is SAVISQKPSRDICQRGTSLTIQCQVDSQVTMMFWYRQQPGQSLTLIATANQGSEATYESGFVIDKFPISRPNLTFSTLTVSNMSPEDSSIYLCSVAINEKLFFGSGTQLSVL.

Of note for this clone: Other DNA variants within this sample encode the same CDR3. This chain links TRBV18 with TRBJ2-3, with TRBD2 as a possible D gene (5 bases). The CDR3 totals 14 residues. V was cut by 3 bases and J by 0 bases, with 7 bases left in between. Looked up from germline, CDR1 is KGHSH and CDR2 is LQKENI. Written as DNA, the CDR3 is TGTGCCAGCTCACCGGGCGGGAGCACAGATACGCAGTATTTT. As protein: CASSPGGSTDTQYF. The full variable domain, completed using reference TRBV18 and TRBJ2-3, is NAGVMQNPRHLVRRRGQEARLRCSPMKGHSHVYWYRQLPEEGLKFMVYLQKENIIDESGMPKERFSAEFPKEGPSILRIQQVVRGDSAAYFCASSPGGSTDTQYFGPGTRLTVL.

The chain couples TRBV30 to TRBJ2-3; the D gene is possibly TRBD2 (5 bases). The CDR3 runs to 14 residues. Germline CDR1 GTSNPN, CDR2 SVGIG (reference sequence). Between the trimmed V and J ends, which lost 4 bases and 4 bases, there was a span of 15 bases. CDR3 nucleotides: TGTGCCTGGACCCGGGCCTCCGGGGCAGATACGCAGTATTTT. This codes for CAWTRASGADTQYF.

The V gene is TRBV19, the J gene TRBJ2-3; TRBD1 aligns across 7 bases. CDR1 is LNHDA and CDR2 is SQIVND in the germline V gene (reference sequence). V lost 5 bases and J lost 5; bases outside the gene matches: 4. The CDR3 extends over 13 amino acids. As DNA, the CDR3 is TGTGCCAGTAGTCACAGGGGAATAGATACGCAGTATTTT. The encoded protein is CASSHRGIDTQYF.

The V gene is TRBV23-1, the J gene TRBJ2-7; D possibly corresponds to TRBD1 (5 bases). TRBV23-1 carries the ORF label, with uncertain function. The CDR3 totals 16 residues. Trimming stripped 3 bases from V and 3 bases from J, with 18 bases between. The chain's CDR3 is CASSHDDSGIVYEQYF. The CDR3 region has the DNA TGCGCCAGCAGTCACGATGACAGTGGCATCGTCTACGAGCAGTACTTC.

As concerns this clone: The same CDR3 is also encoded by other DNA sequences in this sample. CDR3 loop: CASSLSWGPYGYTF. Here the CDR3 DNA reads TGTGCCAGCAGTTTATCGTGGGGGCCCTATGGCTACACCTTC. The V call is TRBV27, the J call TRBJ1-2, with D perhaps TRBD1 (6 bases). Germline V gene data show CDR1 as MNHEY and CDR2 as SMNVEV (reference sequence). V was pared by 0 bases and J by 4 bases, with 9 bases between. The CDR3 covers 14 residues.

The chain combines TRBV5-1 with TRBJ2-7; D possibly corresponds to TRBD1 (5 bases). The V gene lost 3 bases and the J gene lost 3 bases, with 13 bases spanning the gap. This CDR3 comprises 14 residues. Germline V gene lookup returns CDR1 SGHRS and CDR2 YFSETQ. The CDR3 spells CASSSLTQGYEQYF. The CDR3 DNA sequence: TGCGCCAGCAGCTCTCTTACTCAGGGCTACGAGCAGTACTTC.

The rearrangement joins TRBV19 to TRBJ1-4; a weak D match, TRBD1 (6 bases). The CDR3 is 14 amino acids. In germline, CDR1 is LNHDA, CDR2 SQIVND (reference sequence). Trimming stripped 6 bases from V and 8 bases from J, with 16 bases between. In DNA, the CDR3 is TGTGCCAGTAGGGCCAGAGGTGGACAGGAAAAACTGTTTTTT. This gives the protein CASRARGGQEKLFF.

The rearrangement uses TRBV29-1 and TRBJ1-1; 7 bases map to TRBD1. Germline V gives CDR1 SQVTM, CDR2 ANQGSEA. Trimming took 5 bases from V and 0 from J; bases not matched to a gene: 12. The CDR3 spans 16 residues. CDR3 protein: CSVFLGGISMNTEAFF. The CDR3 nucleotides read TGCAGCGTTTTTTTAGGGGGCATCAGTATGAACACTGAAGCTTTCTTT.

The V call is TRBV5-1, the J call TRBJ2-3; 9 bases are a match to TRBD1. Losses at the gene ends were 0 bases for V and 3 bases for J; bases not matched to a gene: 5. Germline values: CDR1 SGHRS, CDR2 YFSETQ. This CDR3 is built from 16 residues. CDR3 sequence (DNA): TGCGCCAGCAGCTTGGCCGGGACAGGGACGACAGATACGCAGTATTTT. Translation gives CASSLAGTGTTDTQYF. The variable domain in full, completed from reference TRBV5-1 and TRBJ2-3, reads KAGVTQTPRYLIKTRGQQVTLSCSPISGHRSVSWYQQTPGQGLQFLFEYFSETQRNKGNFPGRFSGRQFSNSRSEMNVSTLELGDSALYLCASSLAGTGTTDTQYFGPGTRLTVL.

The chain links TRBV5-1 to TRBJ1-1, with D possibly being TRBD1 (6 bases). This CDR3 region has 16 residues. Germline V lookup: CDR1 SGHRS, CDR2 YFSETQ. The V end was cut by 7 bases, the J end by 5 bases, with 24 bases between. The CDR3 sequence: CASQIALQGPLTEAFF. Here the CDR3 DNA reads TGCGCCAGCCAGATAGCCTTACAGGGACCCTTGACTGAAGCTTTCTTT. Using reference TRBV5-1 and TRBJ1-1 for the parts outside the CDR3, the full variable domain is KAGVTQTPRYLIKTRGQQVTLSCSPISGHRSVSWYQQTPGQGLQFLFEYFSETQRNKGNFPGRFSGRQFSNSRSEMNVSTLELGDSALYLCASQIALQGPLTEAFFGQGTRLTVV.

This chain links TRBV6-5 with TRBJ2-1; 8 bases map to TRBD1. V shed 0 bases, J shed 9 bases, and the junction held 1 base outside the gene matches. CDR1 MNHEY and CDR2 SVGAGI come from the germline V gene. This CDR3 has 13 amino acids. CDR3 residues: CASSYSTGAEQFF. The CDR3 DNA follows: TGTGCCAGCAGTTACTCGACAGGGGCTGAGCAGTTCTTC.

The chain is built from TRBV28 and TRBJ1-2; no clear D gene. Germline V gives CDR1 MDHEN, CDR2 SYDVKM. V lost 3 bases, J lost 8 bases, and 10 bases lay in between. The CDR3 totals 12 residues. For the CDR3, the DNA is TGTGCCAGCAGTTTGCCCGATACGGGCTACACCTTC. Translation: CASSLPDTGYTF.

This chain connects TRBV27 to TRBJ2-6; D is undetermined. Trimming cost V 4 bases and J 0 bases, with 19 bases left between them. The CDR3 has 19 amino acids. Germline assignment: CDR1 MNHEY and CDR2 SMNVEV (reference sequence). The chain's CDR3 is CASSWGLGWVTSGANVLTF. CDR3 nucleotides: TGTGCCAGCAGTTGGGGTTTAGGCTGGGTAACCTCTGGGGCCAACGTCCTGACTTTC.

This rearrangement joins TRBV29-1 to TRBJ1-2; no reliable D call. The germline V gene has CDR1 SQVTM and CDR2 ANQGSEA. The ends were cut back, 4 bases at V and 4 bases at J, with 13 bases in the middle. CDR3 size: 13 residues. The CDR3 spells CSVGEEAGYGYTF. The DNA for the CDR3 is TGCAGCGTTGGGGAGGAGGCGGGCTATGGCTACACCTTC.